This entry is about one T cell receptor (beta chain). These data come from a study of blood T cells in healthy people across ages. Trimming shortened V by 4 bases and J by 7 bases, and 22 bases separated the two germline ends. The CDR3 contains 16 residues. Germline V gene sequence: CDR1 SEHNR, CDR2 FQNEAQ (reference sequence). It was with a sample-barcoded 5' primer and a J-beta primer mix that a second PCR of roughly 7 to 12 cycles was run. TCRdb processed the 5' RACE reads anew with MiXCR; each CDR3 protein has one entry. Among under 1,100,000 distinct CDR3 sequences listed, 20% to 25% were seen once. The sample was also linked to a second study, of T cells of mothers and their children.

This chain connects TRBV7-9 to TRBJ1-2, with D possibly TRBD1 on 5 matching bases. This clonotype originated in a girl under 10 years old in good health. Material: blood. CDR3 residues: CASSSNNGGFTVGYTF. CDR3 coding DNA: TGTGCCAGCAGCTCCAATAATGGGGGATTCACGGTTGGCTACACCTTC.